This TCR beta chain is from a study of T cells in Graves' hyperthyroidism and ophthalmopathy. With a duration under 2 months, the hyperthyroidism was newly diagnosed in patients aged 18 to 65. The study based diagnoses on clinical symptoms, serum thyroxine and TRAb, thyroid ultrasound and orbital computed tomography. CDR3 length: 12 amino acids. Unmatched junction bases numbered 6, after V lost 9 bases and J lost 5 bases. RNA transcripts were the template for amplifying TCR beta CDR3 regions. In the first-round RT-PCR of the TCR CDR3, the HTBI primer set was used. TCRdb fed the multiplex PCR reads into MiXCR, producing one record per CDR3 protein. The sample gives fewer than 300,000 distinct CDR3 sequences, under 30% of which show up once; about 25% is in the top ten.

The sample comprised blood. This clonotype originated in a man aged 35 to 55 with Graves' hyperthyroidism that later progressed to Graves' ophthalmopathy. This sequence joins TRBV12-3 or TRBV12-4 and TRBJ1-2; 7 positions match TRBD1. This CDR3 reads CASARDRYGYTF. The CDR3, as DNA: TGTGCCAGTGCCCGGGACAGATATGGCTACACCTTC.